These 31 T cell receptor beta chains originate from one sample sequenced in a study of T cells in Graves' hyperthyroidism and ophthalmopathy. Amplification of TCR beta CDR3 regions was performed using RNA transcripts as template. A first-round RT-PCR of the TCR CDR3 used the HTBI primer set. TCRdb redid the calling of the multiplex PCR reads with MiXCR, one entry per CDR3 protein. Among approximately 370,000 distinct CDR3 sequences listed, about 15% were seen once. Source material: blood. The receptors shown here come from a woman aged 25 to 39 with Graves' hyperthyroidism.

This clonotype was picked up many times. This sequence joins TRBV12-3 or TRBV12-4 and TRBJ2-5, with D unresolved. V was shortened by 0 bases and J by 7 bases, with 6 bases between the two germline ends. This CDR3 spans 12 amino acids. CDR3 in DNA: TGTGCCAGCAGTTTAGCCCCGTCGACCCAGTACTTC. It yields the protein CASSLAPSTQYF.

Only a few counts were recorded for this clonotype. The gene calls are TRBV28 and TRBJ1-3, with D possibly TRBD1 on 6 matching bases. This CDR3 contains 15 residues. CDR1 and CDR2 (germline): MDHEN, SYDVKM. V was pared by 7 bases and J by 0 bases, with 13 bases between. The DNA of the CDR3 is TGTGCCAGCACCCGGGGGGCAGCCTCTGGAAACACCATATATTTT. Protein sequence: CASTRGAASGNTIYF. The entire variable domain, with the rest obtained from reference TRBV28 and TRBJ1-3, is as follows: DVKVTQSSRYLVKRTGEKVFLECVQDMDHENMFWYRQDPGLGLRLIYFSYDVKMKEKGDIPEGYSVSREKKERFSLILESASTNQTSMYLCASTRGAASGNTIYFGEGSWLTVV.

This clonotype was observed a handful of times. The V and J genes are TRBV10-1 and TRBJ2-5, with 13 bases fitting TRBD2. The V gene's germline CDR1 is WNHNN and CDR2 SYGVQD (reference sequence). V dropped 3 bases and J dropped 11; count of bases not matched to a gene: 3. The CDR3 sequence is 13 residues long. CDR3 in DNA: TGCGCCAGCAGTGAAGGACTAGCGGGAGTTCAGTACTTC. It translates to CASSEGLAGVQYF.

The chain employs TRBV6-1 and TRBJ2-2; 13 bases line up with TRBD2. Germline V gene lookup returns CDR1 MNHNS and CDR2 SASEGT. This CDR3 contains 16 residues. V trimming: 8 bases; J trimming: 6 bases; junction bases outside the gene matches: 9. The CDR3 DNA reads TGTGCCAGCTGGACTAGCGGGAGAGGAATATCCGGGGAGCTGTTTTTT. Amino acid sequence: CASWTSGRGISGELFF.

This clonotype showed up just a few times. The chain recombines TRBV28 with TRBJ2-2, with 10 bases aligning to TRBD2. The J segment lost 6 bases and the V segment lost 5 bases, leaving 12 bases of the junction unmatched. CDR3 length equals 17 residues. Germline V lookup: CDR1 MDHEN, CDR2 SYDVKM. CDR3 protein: CASSLPRTSGRPGELFF. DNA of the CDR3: TGTGCCAGCAGTCTCCCCCGGACTAGCGGCCGACCCGGGGAGCTGTTTTTT.

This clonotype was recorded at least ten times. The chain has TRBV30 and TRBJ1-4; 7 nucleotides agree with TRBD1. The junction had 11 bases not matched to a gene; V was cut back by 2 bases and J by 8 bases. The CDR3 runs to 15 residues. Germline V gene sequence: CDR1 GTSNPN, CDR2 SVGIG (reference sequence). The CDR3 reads CAWSLQTGRGEKLFF. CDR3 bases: TGTGCCTGGAGTTTACAGACAGGGAGAGGCGAAAAACTGTTTTTT.

The DNA of the CDR3 is TGTGCCAGCAGCCGTGGTACAGGGGGCTACAATGAGCAGTTCTTC. Its protein product is CASSRGTGGYNEQFF. The genes are TRBV11-2 and TRBJ2-1; 8 nucleotides align to TRBD1. The CDR3 loop spans 15 amino acids. Trimming cost V 5 bases and J 3 bases; bases outside gene matches: 6. CDR1 is SGHAT, CDR2 FQNNGV, per germline.

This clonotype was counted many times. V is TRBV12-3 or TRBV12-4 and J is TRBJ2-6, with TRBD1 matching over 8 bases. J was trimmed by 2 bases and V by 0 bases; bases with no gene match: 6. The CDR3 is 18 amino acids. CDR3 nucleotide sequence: TGTGCCAGCAGTTTAGCCGGGACAGGTTATCCTGGGGCCAACGTCCTGACTTTC. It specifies CASSLAGTGYPGANVLTF.

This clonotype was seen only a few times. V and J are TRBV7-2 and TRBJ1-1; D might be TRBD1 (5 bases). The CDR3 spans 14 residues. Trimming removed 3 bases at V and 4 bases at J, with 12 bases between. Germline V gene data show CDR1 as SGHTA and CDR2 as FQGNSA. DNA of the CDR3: TGTGCCAGCAGCTTTCCTTTGGGGGGCACTGAAGCTTTCTTT. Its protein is CASSFPLGGTEAFF.

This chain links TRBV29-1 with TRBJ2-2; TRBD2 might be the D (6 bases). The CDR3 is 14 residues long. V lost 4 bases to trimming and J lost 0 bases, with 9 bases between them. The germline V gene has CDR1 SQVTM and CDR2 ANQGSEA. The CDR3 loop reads CSVVPGANTGELFF. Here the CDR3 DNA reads TGCAGCGTTGTACCGGGGGCGAACACCGGGGAGCTGTTTTTT.

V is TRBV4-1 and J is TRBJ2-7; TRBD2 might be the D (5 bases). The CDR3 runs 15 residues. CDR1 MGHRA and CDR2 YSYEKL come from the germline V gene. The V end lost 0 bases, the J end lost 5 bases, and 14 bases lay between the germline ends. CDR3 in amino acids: CASSQESGSVNEQYF. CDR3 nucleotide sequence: TGCGCCAGCAGCCAAGAGTCGGGATCGGTCAACGAGCAGTACTTC.

The CDR3 is CASSLGQGEYGYTF. CDR3 DNA: TGCGCCAGCAGCTTGGGGCAGGGGGAATATGGCTACACCTTC. This chain connects TRBV5-1 to TRBJ1-2; 7 bases line up with TRBD1. The germline V gene encodes CDR1 SGHRS and CDR2 YFSETQ. V gave up 0 bases and J gave up 5 bases; unmatched junction bases: 4. This CDR3 contains 14 residues.

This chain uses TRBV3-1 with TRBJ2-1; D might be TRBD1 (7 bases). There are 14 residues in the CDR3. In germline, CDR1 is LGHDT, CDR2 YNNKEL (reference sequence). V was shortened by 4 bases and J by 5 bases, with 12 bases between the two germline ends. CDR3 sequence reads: CASSLQGGHNEQFF. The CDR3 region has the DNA TGTGCCAGCAGCCTTCAGGGGGGTCACAATGAGCAGTTCTTC.

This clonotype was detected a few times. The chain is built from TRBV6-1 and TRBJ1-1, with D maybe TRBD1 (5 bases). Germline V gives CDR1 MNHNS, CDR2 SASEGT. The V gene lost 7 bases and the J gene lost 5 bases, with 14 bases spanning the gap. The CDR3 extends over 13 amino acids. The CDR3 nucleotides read TGTGCCAGCATACGGCAGGGCGGGACTGAAGCTTTCTTT. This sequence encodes CASIRQGGTEAFF.

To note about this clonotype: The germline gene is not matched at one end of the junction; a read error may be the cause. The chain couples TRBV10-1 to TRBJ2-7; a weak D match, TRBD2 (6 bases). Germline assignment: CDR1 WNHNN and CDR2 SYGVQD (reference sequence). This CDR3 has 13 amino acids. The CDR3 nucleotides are TGCGCCAGCAGTGCGGGACTCTCCAACGAGCAGTACTTC. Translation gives CASSAGLSNEQYF.

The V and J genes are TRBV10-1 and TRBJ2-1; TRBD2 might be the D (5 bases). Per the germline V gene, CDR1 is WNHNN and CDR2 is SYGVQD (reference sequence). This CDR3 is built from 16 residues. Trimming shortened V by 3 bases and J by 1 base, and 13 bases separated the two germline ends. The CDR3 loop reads CASSDSLAESYNEQFF. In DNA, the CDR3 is TGCGCCAGCAGTGATTCCCTAGCCGAATCCTACAATGAGCAGTTCTTC.

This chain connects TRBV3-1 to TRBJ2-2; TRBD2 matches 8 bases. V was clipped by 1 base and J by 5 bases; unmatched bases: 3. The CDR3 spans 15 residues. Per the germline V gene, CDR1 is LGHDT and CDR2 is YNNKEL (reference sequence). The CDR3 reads CASSQVAGRTGELFF. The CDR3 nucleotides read TGTGCCAGCAGCCAAGTAGCGGGACGAACCGGGGAGCTGTTTTTT.

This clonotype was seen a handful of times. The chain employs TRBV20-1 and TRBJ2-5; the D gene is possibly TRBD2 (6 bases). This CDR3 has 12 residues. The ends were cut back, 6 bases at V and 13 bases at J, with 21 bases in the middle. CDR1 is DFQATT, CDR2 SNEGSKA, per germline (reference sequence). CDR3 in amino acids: CSARPISGSLYF. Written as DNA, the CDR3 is TGCAGTGCGAGGCCCATCAGCGGGTCACTGTACTTC.

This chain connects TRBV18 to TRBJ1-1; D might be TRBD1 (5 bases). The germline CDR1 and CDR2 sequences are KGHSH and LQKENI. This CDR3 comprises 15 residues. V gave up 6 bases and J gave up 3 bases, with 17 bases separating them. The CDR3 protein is CASSGTGRSDTEAFF. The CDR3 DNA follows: TGTGCCAGCTCGGGGACGGGGAGGTCGGACACTGAAGCTTTCTTT.

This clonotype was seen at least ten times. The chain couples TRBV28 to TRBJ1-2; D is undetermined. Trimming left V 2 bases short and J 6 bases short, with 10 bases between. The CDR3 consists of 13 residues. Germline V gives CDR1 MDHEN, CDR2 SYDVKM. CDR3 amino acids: CASSLTSGDGYTF. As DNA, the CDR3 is TGTGCCAGCAGTTTAACGTCGGGAGATGGCTACACCTTC.

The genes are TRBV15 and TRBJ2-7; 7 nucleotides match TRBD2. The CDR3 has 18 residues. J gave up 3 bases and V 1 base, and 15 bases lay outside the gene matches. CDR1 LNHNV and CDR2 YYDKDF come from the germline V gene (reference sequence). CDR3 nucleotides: TGTGCCACCAGCAGAGGGTATTTTACTAGCGCAACATTCTACGAGCAGTACTTC. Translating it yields CATSRGYFTSATFYEQYF.

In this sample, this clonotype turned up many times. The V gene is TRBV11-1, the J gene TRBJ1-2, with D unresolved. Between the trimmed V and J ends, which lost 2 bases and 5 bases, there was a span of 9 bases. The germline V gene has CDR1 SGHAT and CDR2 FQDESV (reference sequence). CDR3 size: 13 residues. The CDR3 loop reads CASSLRTEYGYTF. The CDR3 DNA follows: TGTGCCAGCAGCTTACGGACGGAATATGGCTACACCTTC.

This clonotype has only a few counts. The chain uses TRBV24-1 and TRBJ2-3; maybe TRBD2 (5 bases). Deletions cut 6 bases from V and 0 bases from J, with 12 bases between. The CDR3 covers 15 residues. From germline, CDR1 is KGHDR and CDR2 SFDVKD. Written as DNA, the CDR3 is TGTGCCACCAGTCGGAGCGGAATTAGCACAGATACGCAGTATTTT. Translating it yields CATSRSGISTDTQYF.

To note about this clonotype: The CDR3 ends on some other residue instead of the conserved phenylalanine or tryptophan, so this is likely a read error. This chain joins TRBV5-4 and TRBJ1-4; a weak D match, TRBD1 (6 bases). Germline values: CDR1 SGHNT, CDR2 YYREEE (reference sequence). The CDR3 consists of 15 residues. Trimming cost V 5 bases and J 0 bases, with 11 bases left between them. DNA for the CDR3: TGTGCCAGCAGTTTACAGGGTTCAACTAATGAAAAACTGTTTTCT. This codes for CASSLQGSTNEKLFS.

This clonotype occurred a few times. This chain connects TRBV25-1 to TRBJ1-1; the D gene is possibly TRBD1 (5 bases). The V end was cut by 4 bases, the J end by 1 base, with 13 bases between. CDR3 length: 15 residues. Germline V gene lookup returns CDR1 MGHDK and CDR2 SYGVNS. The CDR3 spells CASSGTGRPNTEAFF. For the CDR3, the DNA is TGTGCCAGCAGTGGTACAGGACGTCCGAACACTGAAGCTTTCTTT.

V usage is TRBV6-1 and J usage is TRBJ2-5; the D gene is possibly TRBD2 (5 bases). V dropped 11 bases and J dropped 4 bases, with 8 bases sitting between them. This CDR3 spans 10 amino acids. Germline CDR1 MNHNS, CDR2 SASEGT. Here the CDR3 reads CAGLRETQYF. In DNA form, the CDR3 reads TGTGCCGGACTCCGAGAGACCCAGTACTTC.

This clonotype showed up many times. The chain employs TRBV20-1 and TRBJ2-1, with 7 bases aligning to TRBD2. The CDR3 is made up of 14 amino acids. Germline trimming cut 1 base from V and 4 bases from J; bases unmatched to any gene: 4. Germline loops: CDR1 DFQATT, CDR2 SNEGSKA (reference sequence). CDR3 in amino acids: CSARAGLKYNEQFF. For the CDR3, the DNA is TGCAGTGCTAGAGCGGGACTAAAATACAATGAGCAGTTCTTC.

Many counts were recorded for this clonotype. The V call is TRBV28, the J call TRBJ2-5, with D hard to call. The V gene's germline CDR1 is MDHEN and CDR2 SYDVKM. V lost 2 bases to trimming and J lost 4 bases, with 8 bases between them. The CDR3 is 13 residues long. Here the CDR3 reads CASSLSSRETQYF. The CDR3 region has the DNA TGTGCCAGCAGTTTAAGCAGCAGAGAGACCCAGTACTTC. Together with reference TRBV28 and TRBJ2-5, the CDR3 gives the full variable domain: DVKVTQSSRYLVKRTGEKVFLECVQDMDHENMFWYRQDPGLGLRLIYFSYDVKMKEKGDIPEGYSVSREKKERFSLILESASTNQTSMYLCASSLSSRETQYFGPGTRLLVL.

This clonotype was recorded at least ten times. Written as DNA, the CDR3 is TGTGCCAGCAGGGGCCTCACAGATACGCAGTATTTT. Translation gives CASRGLTDTQYF. This sequence joins TRBV6-1 and TRBJ2-3; D unresolved. Germline assignment: CDR1 MNHNS and CDR2 SASEGT. The CDR3 covers 12 residues. Trimming took off 6 bases at V and 2 bases at J, with 6 bases between the two ends.

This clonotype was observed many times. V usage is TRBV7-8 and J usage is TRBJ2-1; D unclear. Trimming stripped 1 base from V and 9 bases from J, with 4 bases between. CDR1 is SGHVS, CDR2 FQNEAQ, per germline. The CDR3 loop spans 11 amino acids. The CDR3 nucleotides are TGTGCCAGCAGCTTAGAGACTGAGCAGTTCTTC. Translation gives CASSLETEQFF.

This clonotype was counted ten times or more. The CDR3 region is CASSPRGGGPYEQYF. As DNA, the CDR3 is TGTGCCAGCAGTCCCCGAGGTGGGGGACCCTACGAGCAGTACTTC. The chain joins TRBV25-1 to TRBJ2-7, with D possibly called TRBD1 or TRBD2 (5 bases each). Germline V CDR1 and CDR2: MGHDK, SYGVNS. Trimming stripped 5 bases from V and 2 bases from J, with 16 bases between. This CDR3 has 15 amino acids.